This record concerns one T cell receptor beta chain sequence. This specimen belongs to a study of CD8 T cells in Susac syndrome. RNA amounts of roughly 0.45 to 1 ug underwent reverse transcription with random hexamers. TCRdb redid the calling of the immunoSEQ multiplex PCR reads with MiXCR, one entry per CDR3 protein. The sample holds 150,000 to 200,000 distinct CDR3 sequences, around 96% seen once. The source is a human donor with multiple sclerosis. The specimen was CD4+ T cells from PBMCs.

For the CDR3, the DNA is TGTGCCCTGAGACCGGGGGGCCGAACAGAGCAGTACTTC. Amino acid sequence: CALRPGGRTEQYF. The chain has TRBV30 and TRBJ2-7; D is perhaps TRBD2 (7 bases). The CDR3 spans 13 residues. Trimming took off 8 bases at V and 7 bases at J, with 21 bases between the two ends. CDR1 and CDR2 (germline): GTSNPN, SVGIG (reference sequence).